This passage covers 7 T cell receptor beta chains from one sample sequenced in a study of beta chain features in type 1 diabetes. Every bit of the isolated RNA underwent reverse transcription, so sequencing read expressed TCRB transcripts. Assay used: immunoSEQ multiplex PCR; TCRdb lists only in-frame clones, some missing. The sample carries a few hundred thousand clones, 9.6% recorded once. Sequencing was done on a sample of naive CD4+ T cells from blood. Receptors were obtained from a woman younger than 30 in good health.

The chain couples TRBV5-6 to TRBJ1-2, with TRBD1 identical over 7 bases. The V and J ends lost 4 bases and 7 bases, in that order; junction bases with no gene match: 16. The CDR3 is 16 amino acids. Germline loops: CDR1 SGHDT, CDR2 YYEEEE. For the CDR3, the DNA is TGTGCCAGCAGCCCCCCAGTACAGGGGACGCCGCCTGGCTACACCTTC. This encodes CASSPPVQGTPPGYTF.

The chain links TRBV14 to TRBJ2-2; the D gene is possibly TRBD1 (6 bases). Germline V lookup: CDR1 SGHDN, CDR2 FVKESK. This CDR3 is built from 18 residues. Trimming stripped 4 bases from V and 0 bases from J, with 18 bases between. The CDR3, as DNA: TGTGCCAGCAGCCGTGGGACATTGACAAACCCGAACACCGGGGAGCTGTTTTTT. This sequence encodes CASSRGTLTNPNTGELFF.

The chain uses TRBV6-1 and TRBJ2-7; 7 bases map to TRBD1. Per germline, CDR1 MNHNS and CDR2 SASEGT. J was trimmed by 1 base and V by 4 bases; bases with no gene match: 1. The CDR3 covers 13 residues. The CDR3: CASSGRGSYEQYF. CDR3 in DNA: TGTGCCAGCAGTGGCAGGGGGTCCTACGAGCAGTACTTC.

The J gene is TRBJ2-4, the V gene TRBV11-3; D is possibly TRBD1 (5 bases). The CDR3 has 19 amino acids. The V gene lost 1 base and the J gene lost 3 bases, with 22 bases spanning the gap. CDR1 and CDR2 from the germline V gene are SGHNT and YENEEA. The CDR3, as DNA: TGTGCCAGCAGCTTAGGAGGCCCCGACAGTCCCTGGGGCAAAAACATTCAGTACTTC. Its protein product is CASSLGGPDSPWGKNIQYF. Supplemented by reference TRBV11-3 and TRBJ2-4, the full variable domain reads EAGVVQSPRYKIIEKKQPVAFWCNPISGHNTLYWYLQNLGQGPELLIRYENEEAVDDSQLPKDRFSAERLKGVDSTLKIQPAELGDSAVYLCASSLGGPDSPWGKNIQYFGAGTRLSVL.

This clone was seen a handful of times. The J gene is TRBJ1-1, the V gene TRBV10-2, with D possibly matching TRBD1 (5 bases). The CDR3 extends over 14 amino acids. Germline V CDR1 and CDR2: WSHSY, SAAADI. The V end was cut by 10 bases, the J end by 1 base, with 16 bases between. The CDR3 spells CATQLDRTNTEAFF. CDR3 nucleotide sequence: TGCGCCACCCAACTCGACAGAACGAACACTGAAGCTTTCTTT.

The chain is built from TRBV5-1 and TRBJ2-5; possibly TRBD1 for D (6 bases). This CDR3 comprises 15 residues. Between the trimmed V and J ends, which lost 3 bases and 2 bases, there was a span of 14 bases. Germline CDR1 is SGHRS and CDR2 is YFSETQ. The CDR3 loop is CASSSAGTRQETQYF. The CDR3 region has the DNA TGCGCCAGCAGCTCCGCCGGGACACGACAAGAGACCCAGTACTTC.

Only a few counts were recorded for this clone. This rearrangement joins TRBV5-8 to TRBJ2-4; 13 nucleotides line up with TRBD2. The CDR3 sequence is 17 residues long. The germline V gene has CDR1 SGHTS and CDR2 YDEGEE. V gave up 0 bases and J gave up 2 bases; unmatched junction bases: 2. The chain's CDR3 is CASSLAGLAGSKNIQYF. In nucleotides, the CDR3 is TGTGCCAGCAGCTTGGCGGGACTAGCGGGATCCAAAAACATTCAGTACTTC.